The 3 T cell receptor beta chains in this list originate from one sample, sequenced in a study of HIV-infected patients and healthy controls. cDNA was made from about 500 ng RNA using alpha and beta constant primers. Using multiplexing indices, alpha and beta chain libraries were generated apart by chain-specific third strand synthesis. TCRdb ran MiXCR on the 5' RACE reads and lists one entry per CDR3 protein. The sample holds about 15,000 distinct CDR3 sequences, about 12% seen once. Follow-up blood was drawn about 14 weeks, roughly three months, after antiretroviral therapy began. No cell fractionation was done, so the repertoire covers all unsorted peripheral blood T cells. The sequencing here drew on blood, taken during antiretroviral therapy. The receptors were gathered from an adult with HIV infection. The donor label of this sample is uncertain.

Ten or more counts support this clonotype. The V gene is TRBV7-2, the J gene TRBJ1-2; D uncertain. CDR3 length: 13 amino acids. Germline V lookup: CDR1 SGHTA, CDR2 FQGNSA. Between the trimmed V and J ends, which lost 1 base and 2 bases, there was a span of 5 bases. DNA for the CDR3: TGTGCCAGCAGCTTAGGCACAAACTATGGCTACACCTTC. It encodes CASSLGTNYGYTF.

There are many counts of this clonotype. This chain links TRBV29-1 with TRBJ2-7; D might be TRBD1 (6 bases). Trimming left V 7 bases short and J 6 bases short, with 13 bases between. CDR3 length equals 11 residues. Germline-derived CDR1 and CDR2 are SQVTM and ANQGSEA. The CDR3 here is CSGRDKGEQYF. The CDR3 DNA is TGCAGCGGCCGGGACAAGGGCGAGCAGTACTTC.

The chain uses TRBV10-1 and TRBJ2-7; D is possibly TRBD2 (5 bases). Germline CDR1 reads WNHNN; CDR2 reads SYGVQD (reference sequence). The V gene lost 8 bases and the J gene lost 7 bases, with 24 bases spanning the gap. This CDR3 region has 15 residues. This chain's CDR3 is CASSLGGGSDEEQYF. In nucleotides, the CDR3 is TGCGCCAGCTCTCTAGGAGGAGGATCTGACGAGGAGCAGTACTTC.